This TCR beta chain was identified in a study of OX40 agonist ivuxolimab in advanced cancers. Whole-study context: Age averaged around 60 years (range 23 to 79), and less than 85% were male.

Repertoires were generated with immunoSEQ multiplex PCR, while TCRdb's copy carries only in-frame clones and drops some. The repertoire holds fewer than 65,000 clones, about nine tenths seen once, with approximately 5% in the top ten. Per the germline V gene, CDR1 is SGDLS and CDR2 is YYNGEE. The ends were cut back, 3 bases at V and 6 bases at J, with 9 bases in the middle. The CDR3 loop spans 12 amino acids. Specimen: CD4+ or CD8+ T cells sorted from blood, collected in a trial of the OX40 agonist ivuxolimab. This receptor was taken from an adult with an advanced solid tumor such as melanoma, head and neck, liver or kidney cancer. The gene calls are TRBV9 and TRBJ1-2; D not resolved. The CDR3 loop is CASSAGVNGYTF. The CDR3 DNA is TGTGCCAGCAGCGCCGGGGTGAATGGCTACACCTTC.